The clone carrying this T cell receptor beta chain was seen a handful of times. Its specificity is not known. The sample originates from a study of T cell responses to AZD1222 COVID-19 vaccine. The wider study: Pooled together were second doses at about 4 or about 12 weeks. Whole-study results and caveats: Unmutated regions of variants are reportedly targeted by nearly half of spike-specific TCRs. Among the donors, most were white British and more were female, and clonal diversity was possibly underestimated.

Clones were sequenced by immunoSEQ multiplex PCR, and TCRdb holds only the in-frame ones, with some missing. The profile shows about 93,000 clones, around 85% of them singletons. The CDR3 loop spans 12 amino acids. Per the germline V gene, CDR1 is GTSNPN and CDR2 is SVGIG (reference sequence). The germline V and J ends were trimmed by 2 bases and 6 bases, with 11 bases remaining between them. The sample was peripheral blood, taken on day 0 of AZD1222 vaccination. V is TRBV30 and J is TRBJ2-7, with D perhaps TRBD1 (5 bases). The sequence was obtained from an adult in good health. This CDR3 reads CAWSFTGGEQYF. CDR3 in DNA: TGTGCCTGGAGTTTTACAGGTGGCGAGCAGTACTTC.